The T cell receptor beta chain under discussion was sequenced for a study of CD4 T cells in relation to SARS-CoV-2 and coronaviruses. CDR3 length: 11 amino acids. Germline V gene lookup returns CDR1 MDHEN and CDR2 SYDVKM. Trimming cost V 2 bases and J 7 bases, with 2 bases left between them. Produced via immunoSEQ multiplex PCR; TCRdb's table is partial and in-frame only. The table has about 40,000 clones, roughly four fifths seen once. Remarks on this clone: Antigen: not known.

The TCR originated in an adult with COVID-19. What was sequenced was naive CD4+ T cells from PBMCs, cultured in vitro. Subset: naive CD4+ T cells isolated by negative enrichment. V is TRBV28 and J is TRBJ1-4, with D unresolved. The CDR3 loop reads CASSLSEKLFF. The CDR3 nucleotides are TGTGCCAGCAGTTTAAGTGAAAAACTGTTTTTT.